This TCR beta chain was sequenced during a study of Ad26.COV2.S vaccination and SARS-CoV-2 variants. Turning to this clone: The antigen is not known.

Described treatment: about 20 received Ad26.COV2.S at low or high dose, single or two shots; about five received placebo; per-sample allocation not given. Sampling happened 63 days after the first vaccine or placebo injection. Participants' vaccine, an Ad26 vector, delivered Wuhan-strain SARS-CoV-2 spike. CDR3 length equals 12 residues. Trimming stripped 4 bases from V and 5 bases from J, with 8 bases between. CDR1 and CDR2 from the germline V gene are MNHEY and SVGEGT. General observations from the study: Responses of spike-specific T cells (both CD8+ and CD4+) reportedly showed substantial breadth after vaccination. For non-spike TCRs, breadth in vaccine recipients resembled that in placebo recipients.

Clones were sequenced by immunoSEQ multiplex PCR, and TCRdb holds only the in-frame ones, with some missing. The profile shows around 270,000 clones, roughly 85% of them singletons. The chain has TRBV6-2 or TRBV6-3 and TRBJ1-1; possible D gene TRBD1, 5 bases. The clonotype comes from a person aged 18-65 years who received the Ad26.COV2.S COVID-19 vaccine or a placebo. Here the sequenced sample was peripheral blood, taken in a trial of Ad26.COV2.S vaccine versus placebo. CDR3 in DNA: TGTGCCAGCAGTTGGGGCTATACTGAAGCTTTCTTT. Translating it yields CASSWGYTEAFF.